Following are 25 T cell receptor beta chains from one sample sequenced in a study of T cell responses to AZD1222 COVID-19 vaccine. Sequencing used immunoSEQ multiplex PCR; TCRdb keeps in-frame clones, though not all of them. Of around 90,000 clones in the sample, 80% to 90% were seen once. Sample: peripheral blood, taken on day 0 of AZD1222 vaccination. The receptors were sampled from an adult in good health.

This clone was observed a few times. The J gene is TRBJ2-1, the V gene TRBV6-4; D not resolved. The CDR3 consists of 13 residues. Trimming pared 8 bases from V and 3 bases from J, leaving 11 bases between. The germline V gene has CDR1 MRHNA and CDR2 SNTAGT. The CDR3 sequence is CASASSIYNEQFF. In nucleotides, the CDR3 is TGTGCCAGCGCCTCTTCAATCTACAATGAGCAGTTCTTC.

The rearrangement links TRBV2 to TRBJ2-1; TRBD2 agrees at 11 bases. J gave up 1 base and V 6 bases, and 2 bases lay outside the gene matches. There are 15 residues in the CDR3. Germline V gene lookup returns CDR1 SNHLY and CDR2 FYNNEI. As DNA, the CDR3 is TGTGCCAGCAGACGGACTAGCGGGTCCTACAATGAGCAGTTCTTC. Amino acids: CASRRTSGSYNEQFF.

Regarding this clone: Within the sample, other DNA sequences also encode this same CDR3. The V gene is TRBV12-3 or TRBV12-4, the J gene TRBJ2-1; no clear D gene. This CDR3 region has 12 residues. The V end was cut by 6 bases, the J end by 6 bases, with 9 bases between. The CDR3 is CASSLGGNEQFF. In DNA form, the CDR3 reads TGTGCCAGCAGCCTAGGCGGCAATGAGCAGTTCTTC.

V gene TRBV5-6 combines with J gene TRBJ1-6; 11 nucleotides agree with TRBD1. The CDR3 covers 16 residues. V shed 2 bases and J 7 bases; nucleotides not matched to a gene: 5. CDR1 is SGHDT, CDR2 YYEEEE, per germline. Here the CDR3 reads CASSFGTGGGNSPLHF. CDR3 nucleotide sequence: TGTGCCAGCAGCTTTGGGACAGGGGGAGGGAATTCACCCCTCCACTTT.

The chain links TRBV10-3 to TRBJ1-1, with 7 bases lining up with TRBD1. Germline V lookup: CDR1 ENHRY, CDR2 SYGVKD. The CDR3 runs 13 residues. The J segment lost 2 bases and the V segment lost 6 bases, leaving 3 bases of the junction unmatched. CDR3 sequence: CAIRLGGNTEAFF. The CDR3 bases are TGTGCCATCAGGCTAGGGGGCAACACTGAAGCTTTCTTT.

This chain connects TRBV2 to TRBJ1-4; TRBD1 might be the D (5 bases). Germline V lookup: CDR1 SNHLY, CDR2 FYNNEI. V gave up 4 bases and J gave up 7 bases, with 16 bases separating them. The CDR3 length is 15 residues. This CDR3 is CASSAGVTGGEKLFF. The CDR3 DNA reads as TGTGCCAGCAGTGCTGGGGTAACGGGGGGTGAAAAACTGTTTTTT.

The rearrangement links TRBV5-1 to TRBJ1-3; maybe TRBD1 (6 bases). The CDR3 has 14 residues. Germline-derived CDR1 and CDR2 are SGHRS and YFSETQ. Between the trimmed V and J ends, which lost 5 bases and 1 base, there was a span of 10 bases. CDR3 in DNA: TGCGCCAGCAGACCGCAGGGGTCTGGAAACACCATATATTTT. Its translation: CASRPQGSGNTIYF. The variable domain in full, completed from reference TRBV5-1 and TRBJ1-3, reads KAGVTQTPRYLIKTRGQQVTLSCSPISGHRSVSWYQQTPGQGLQFLFEYFSETQRNKGNFPGRFSGRQFSNSRSEMNVSTLELGDSALYLCASRPQGSGNTIYFGEGSWLTVV.

CDR3: CASSSDATSSYNEQFF. In DNA, the CDR3 is TGTGCCAGCAGCTCCGACGCCACGAGCTCCTACAATGAGCAGTTCTTC. The rearrangement uses TRBV11-3 and TRBJ2-1; D not resolved. The CDR3 has 16 amino acids. With 4 bases removed from V and 0 bases from J, the gap between germline ends came to 13 bases. Germline V gives CDR1 SGHNT, CDR2 YENEEA.

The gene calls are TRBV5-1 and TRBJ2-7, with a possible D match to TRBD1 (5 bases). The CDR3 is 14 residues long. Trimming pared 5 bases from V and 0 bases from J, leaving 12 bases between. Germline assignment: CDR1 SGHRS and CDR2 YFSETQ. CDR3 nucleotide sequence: TGCGCCAGCAGGCCAGGGCCAACCTCCTACGAGCAGTACTTC. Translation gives CASRPGPTSYEQYF.

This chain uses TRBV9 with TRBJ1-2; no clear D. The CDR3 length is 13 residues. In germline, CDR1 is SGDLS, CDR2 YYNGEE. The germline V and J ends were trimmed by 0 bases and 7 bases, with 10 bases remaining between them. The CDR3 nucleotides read TGTGCCAGCAGCGTAGTTGACCATCTTGGCTACACCTTC. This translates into CASSVVDHLGYTF.

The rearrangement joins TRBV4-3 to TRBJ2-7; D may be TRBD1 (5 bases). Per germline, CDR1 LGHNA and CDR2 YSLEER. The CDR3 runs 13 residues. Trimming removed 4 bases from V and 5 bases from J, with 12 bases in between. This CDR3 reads CASSPPPRDEQYF. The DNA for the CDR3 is TGCGCCAGCAGCCCCCCGCCCAGGGACGAGCAGTACTTC.

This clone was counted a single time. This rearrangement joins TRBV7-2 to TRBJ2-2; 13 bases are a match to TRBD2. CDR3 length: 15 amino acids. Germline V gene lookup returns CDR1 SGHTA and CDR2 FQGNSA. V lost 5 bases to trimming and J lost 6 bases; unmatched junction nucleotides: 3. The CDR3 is CASSPTSGRAGELFF. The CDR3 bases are TGTGCCAGCAGCCCTACTAGCGGGAGGGCCGGGGAGCTGTTTTTT.

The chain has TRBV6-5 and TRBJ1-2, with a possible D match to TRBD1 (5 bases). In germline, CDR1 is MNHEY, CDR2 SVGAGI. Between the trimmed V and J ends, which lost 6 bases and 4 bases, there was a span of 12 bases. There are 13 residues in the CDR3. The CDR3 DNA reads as TGTGCCAGCAGCCCACGACAGTTCTATGGCTACACCTTC. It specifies CASSPRQFYGYTF.

The CDR3 region is CASSSQETQYF. CDR3 DNA sequence: TGTGCCAGCTCATCACAAGAGACCCAGTACTTC. This sequence joins TRBV18 and TRBJ2-5, with D unclear. The CDR3 length is 11 residues. The V gene lost 5 bases and the J gene lost 2 bases, with 3 bases spanning the gap. Germline V gives CDR1 KGHSH, CDR2 LQKENI.

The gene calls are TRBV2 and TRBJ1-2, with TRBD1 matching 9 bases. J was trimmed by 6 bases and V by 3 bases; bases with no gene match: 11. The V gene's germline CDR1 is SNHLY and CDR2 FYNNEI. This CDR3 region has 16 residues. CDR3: CASSDQLGTGKDGYTF. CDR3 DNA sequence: TGTGCCAGCAGTGATCAACTTGGGACAGGGAAGGATGGCTACACCTTC.

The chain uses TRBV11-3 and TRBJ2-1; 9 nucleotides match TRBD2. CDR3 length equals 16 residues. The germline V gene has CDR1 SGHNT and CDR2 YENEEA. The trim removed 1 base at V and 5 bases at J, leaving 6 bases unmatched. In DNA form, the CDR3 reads TGTGCCAGCAGCTTAGGGGGGACTAGCCGGGACAATGAGCAGTTCTTC. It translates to CASSLGGTSRDNEQFF. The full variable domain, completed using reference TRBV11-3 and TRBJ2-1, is EAGVVQSPRYKIIEKKQPVAFWCNPISGHNTLYWYLQNLGQGPELLIRYENEEAVDDSQLPKDRFSAERLKGVDSTLKIQPAELGDSAVYLCASSLGGTSRDNEQFFGPGTRLTVL.

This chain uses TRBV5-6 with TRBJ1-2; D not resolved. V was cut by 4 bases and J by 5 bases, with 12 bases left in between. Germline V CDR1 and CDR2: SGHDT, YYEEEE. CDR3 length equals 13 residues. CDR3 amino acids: CASSNPWVYGYTF. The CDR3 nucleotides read TGTGCCAGCAGCAACCCCTGGGTATATGGCTACACCTTC. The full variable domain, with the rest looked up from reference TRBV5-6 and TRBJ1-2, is DAGVTQSPTHLIKTRGQQVTLRCSPKSGHDTVSWYQQALGQGPQFIFQYYEEEERQRGNFPDRFSGHQFPNYSSELNVNALLLGDSALYLCASSNPWVYGYTFGSGTRLTVV.

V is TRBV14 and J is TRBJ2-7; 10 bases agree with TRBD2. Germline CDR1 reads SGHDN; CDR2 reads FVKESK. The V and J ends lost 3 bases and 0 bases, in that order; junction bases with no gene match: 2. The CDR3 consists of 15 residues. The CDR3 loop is CASSQLAGASYEQYF. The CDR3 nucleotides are TGTGCCAGCAGCCAGCTAGCGGGGGCCTCCTACGAGCAGTACTTC.

The CDR3 DNA reads as TGTGCCAGCAGCCTACCCCAGGGGGGAATTTCACCCCTCCACTTT. Encoded protein: CASSLPQGGISPLHF. The gene calls are TRBV7-9 and TRBJ1-6, with 7 positions matching TRBD1. CDR1 is SEHNR, CDR2 FQNEAQ, per germline (reference sequence). J was trimmed by 9 bases and V by 5 bases; bases with no gene match: 10. This CDR3 contains 15 residues. The variable domain in full, completed from reference TRBV7-9 and TRBJ1-6, reads DTGVSQNPRHKITKRGQNVTFRCDPISEHNRLYWYRQTLGQGPEFLTYFQNEAQLEKSRLLSDRFSAERPKGSFSTLEIQRTEQGDSAMYLCASSLPQGGISPLHFGNGTRLTVT.

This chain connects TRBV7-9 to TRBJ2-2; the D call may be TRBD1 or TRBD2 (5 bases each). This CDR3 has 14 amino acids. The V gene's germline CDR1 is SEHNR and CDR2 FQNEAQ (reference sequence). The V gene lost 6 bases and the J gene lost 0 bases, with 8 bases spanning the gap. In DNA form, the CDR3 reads TGTGCCAGCAGTAAGGGACCGAACACCGGGGAGCTGTTTTTT. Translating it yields CASSKGPNTGELFF.

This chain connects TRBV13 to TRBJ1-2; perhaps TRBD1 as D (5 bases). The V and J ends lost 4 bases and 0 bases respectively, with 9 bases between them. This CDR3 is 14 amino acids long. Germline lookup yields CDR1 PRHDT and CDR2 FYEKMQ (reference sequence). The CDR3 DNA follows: TGTGCCAGCAGCTCTGACAGAACTAACTATGGCTACACCTTC. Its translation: CASSSDRTNYGYTF.

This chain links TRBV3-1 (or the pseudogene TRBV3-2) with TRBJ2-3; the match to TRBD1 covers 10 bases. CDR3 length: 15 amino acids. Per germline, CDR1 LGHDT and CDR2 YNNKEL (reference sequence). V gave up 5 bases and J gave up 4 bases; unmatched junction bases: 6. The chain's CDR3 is CASSDGQGDADTQYF. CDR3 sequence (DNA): TGTGCCAGCAGCGATGGACAGGGGGATGCAGATACGCAGTATTTT.

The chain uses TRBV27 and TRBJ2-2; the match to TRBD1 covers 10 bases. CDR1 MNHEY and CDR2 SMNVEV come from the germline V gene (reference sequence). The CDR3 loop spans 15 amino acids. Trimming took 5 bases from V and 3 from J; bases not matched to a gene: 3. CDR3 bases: TGTGCCAGCAGTCCCGGGACAGGGGACACCGGGGAGCTGTTTTTT. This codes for CASSPGTGDTGELFF.

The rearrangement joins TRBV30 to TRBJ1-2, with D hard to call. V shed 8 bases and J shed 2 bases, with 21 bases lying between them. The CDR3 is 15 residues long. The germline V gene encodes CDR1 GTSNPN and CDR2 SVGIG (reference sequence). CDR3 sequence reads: CAGRLEDIPNYGYTF. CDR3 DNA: TGTGCCGGTCGGCTAGAGGATATTCCAAACTATGGCTACACCTTC.

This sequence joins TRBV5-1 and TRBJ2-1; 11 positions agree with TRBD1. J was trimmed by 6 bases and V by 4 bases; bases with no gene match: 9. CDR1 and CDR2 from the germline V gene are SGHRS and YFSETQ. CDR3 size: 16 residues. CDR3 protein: CASSQLGQGEGNEQFF. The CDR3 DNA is TGCGCCAGCAGCCAATTGGGACAGGGGGAGGGCAATGAGCAGTTCTTC.